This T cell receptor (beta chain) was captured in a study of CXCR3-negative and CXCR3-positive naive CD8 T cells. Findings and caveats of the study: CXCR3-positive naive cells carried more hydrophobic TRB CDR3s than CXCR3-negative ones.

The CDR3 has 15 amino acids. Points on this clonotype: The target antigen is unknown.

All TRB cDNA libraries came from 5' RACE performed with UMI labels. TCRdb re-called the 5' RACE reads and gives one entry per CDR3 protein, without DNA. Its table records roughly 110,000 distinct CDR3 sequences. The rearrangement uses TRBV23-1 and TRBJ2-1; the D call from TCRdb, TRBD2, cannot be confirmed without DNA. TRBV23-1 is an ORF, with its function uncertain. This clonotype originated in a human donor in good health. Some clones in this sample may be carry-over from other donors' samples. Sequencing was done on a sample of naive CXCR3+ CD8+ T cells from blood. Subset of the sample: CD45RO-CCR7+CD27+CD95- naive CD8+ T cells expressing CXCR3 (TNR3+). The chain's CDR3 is CASSIAGGQGLARFF.